This T cell receptor beta chain was recorded in a study of T cell changes during pregnancy in multiple sclerosis. The germline V gene encodes CDR1 LGHNA and CDR2 YNFKEQ. Trimming left V 3 bases short and J 1 base short, with 13 bases between. CDR3 length: 17 amino acids. This clone was counted a single time. This table comes from immunoSEQ multiplex PCR, and its TCRdb copy is limited to in-frame clones, with some not included. The sample lists 100,000 to 130,000 clones; 80% to 95% were seen once. V gene TRBV4-2 combines with J gene TRBJ2-6, with a weak D call TRBD1 (7 bases). This TCR was recovered from a female donor in good health, enrolled as a control in a pregnancy study. Sample: peripheral blood, taken in the third trimester of pregnancy. The CDR3 coding sequence is TGTGCCAGCAGCCAGGAGGGGGCGGGTTCTGGGGCCAACGTCCTGACTTTC. It specifies CASSQEGAGSGANVLTF.